The 21 T cell receptor beta chains listed next were all sequenced from one sample in a study of response to subunit inactivated influenza vaccine. TCRdb itself ran the RT-PCR reads through MiXCR, one entry per CDR3 protein. This table holds fewer than 700,000 distinct CDR3 sequences, about an eighth found once. The input for sequencing was PBMCs from blood, taken around seven weeks after vaccination. The receptors stem from a man between 50 and 59 years old who received an inactivated influenza vaccine.

V gene TRBV29-1 combines with J gene TRBJ1-2; D is undetermined. This CDR3 has 13 residues. The V gene lost 7 bases and the J gene lost 1 base, with 13 bases spanning the gap. The germline gives CDR1 SQVTM, CDR2 ANQGSEA. The CDR3 here is CSAEDGVNYGYTF. The CDR3 DNA sequence: TGCAGCGCCGAGGACGGAGTTAACTATGGCTACACCTTC.

This clonotype was found many times. This rearrangement joins TRBV20-1 to TRBJ1-2; 9 positions agree with TRBD1. The V gene's germline CDR1 is DFQATT and CDR2 SNEGSKA (reference sequence). The CDR3 extends over 13 amino acids. V lost 5 bases, J lost 4 bases, and 5 bases stayed unmatched. The chain's CDR3 is CSAPTGGSYGYTF. DNA for the CDR3: TGCAGTGCTCCGACAGGGGGAAGCTATGGCTACACCTTC.

This clonotype was found many times. V gene TRBV5-5 combines with J gene TRBJ1-5; D unresolved. Trimming left V 0 bases short and J 5 bases short, with 12 bases between. CDR1 and CDR2 (germline): SGHKS, YYEKEE (reference sequence). This CDR3 is 15 amino acids long. CDR3 sequence: CASSLDPAPDQPQHF. DNA of the CDR3: TGTGCCAGCAGCTTGGACCCGGCGCCTGATCAGCCCCAGCATTTT.

This clonotype was detected only a few times. The J gene is TRBJ2-6, the V gene TRBV11-1; 9 nucleotides agree with TRBD1. The CDR3 consists of 18 residues. With V trimmed by 5 bases and J by 0 bases, 8 bases remained unmatched. The germline V gene encodes CDR1 SGHAT and CDR2 FQDESV (reference sequence). CDR3 in DNA: TGTGCCAGCAGCCAGGGACAGGGTTACTCCTCTGGGGCCAACGTCCTGACTTTC. Translated, it gives CASSQGQGYSSGANVLTF. Together with reference TRBV11-1 and TRBJ2-6, the CDR3 gives the full variable domain: EAEVAQSPRYKITEKSQAVAFWCDPISGHATLYWYRQILGQGPELLVQFQDESVVDDSQLPKDRFSAERLKGVDSTLKIQPAELGDSAMYLCASSQGQGYSSGANVLTFGAGSRLTVL.

The genes are TRBV5-1 and TRBJ1-2; TRBD1 matches at 7 bases. CDR1 is SGHRS, CDR2 YFSETQ, per germline. The length of the CDR3 is 15 residues. Trimming removed 2 bases from V and 8 bases from J; junction bases left unmatched: 12. CDR3 DNA sequence: TGCGCCAGCAGCTTCCTAGAACGACAGGGACGGGGCTACACCTTC. This codes for CASSFLERQGRGYTF.

This clonotype showed up just a few times. The rearrangement uses TRBV7-2 and TRBJ1-1; 8 nucleotides agree with TRBD1. The CDR3 extends over 15 amino acids. The germline CDR1 and CDR2 sequences are SGHTA and FQGNSA. Unmatched junction bases numbered 8, after V lost 5 bases and J lost 3 bases. Here the CDR3 reads CASSPTQGGYTEAFF. CDR3 nucleotides: TGTGCCAGCAGCCCGACACAGGGGGGTTACACTGAAGCTTTCTTT.

About this clonotype: Just one base apart from a much larger clone, this may be a read error. The chain uses TRBV4-1 and TRBJ1-5, with D hard to call. Per germline, CDR1 MGHRA and CDR2 YSYEKL. This CDR3 has 16 residues. The CDR3 nucleotides are TGCGCCAGCAGACAAGAGGAGGCGTATAGCAATCAGCCCCAGCATTTT. It is translated as CASRQEEAYSNQPQHF.

This clonotype was picked up a small number of times. This chain links TRBV12-3 or TRBV12-4 with TRBJ1-1; D remains unclear. There are 14 residues in the CDR3. V gave up 6 bases and J gave up 0 bases, with 11 bases separating them. In DNA form, the CDR3 reads TGTGCCAGCAGCGCCGGGATCATGAACACTGAAGCTTTCTTT. It yields the protein CASSAGIMNTEAFF.

In this sample, this clonotype turned up a few times. The chain has TRBV6-5 and TRBJ2-1; D remains unclear. The V end lost 2 bases, the J end lost 4 bases, and 6 bases lay between the germline ends. The CDR3 runs 13 residues. CDR1 MNHEY and CDR2 SVGAGI come from the germline V gene. The CDR3 coding sequence is TGTGCCAGCAGTTACACCTTATACAATGAGCAGTTCTTC. It translates to CASSYTLYNEQFF.

The chain recombines TRBV10-3 with TRBJ2-5; maybe TRBD1 (6 bases). Per germline, CDR1 ENHRY and CDR2 SYGVKD. V lost 3 bases, J lost 5 bases, and 19 bases lay in between. This CDR3 contains 16 residues. The CDR3 nucleotides read TGTGCCATCAGTGATTGGGGGCCGCCGGGATCGGAGACCCAGTACTTC. Translation: CAISDWGPPGSETQYF.

This clonotype was observed at least ten times. J is TRBJ2-4 and V is TRBV20-1, with TRBD2 identical over 7 bases. Trimming cost V 2 bases and J 4 bases; bases outside gene matches: 5. CDR3 length: 14 residues. Per the germline V gene, CDR1 is DFQATT and CDR2 is SNEGSKA (reference sequence). The CDR3 reads CSARPQAGKNIQYF. CDR3 coding DNA: TGCAGTGCTAGACCCCAAGCGGGAAAAAACATTCAGTACTTC.

Many counts were recorded for this clonotype. The genes are TRBV7-6 and TRBJ2-5, with D possibly TRBD1 on 5 matching bases. This CDR3 comprises 13 residues. CDR1 is SGHVS, CDR2 FNYEAQ, per germline. The germline V and J ends were trimmed by 1 base and 7 bases, with 10 bases remaining between them. The CDR3 bases are TGTGCCAGCAGCTTAGAGGCAGGGCGGACCCAGTACTTC. This gives the protein CASSLEAGRTQYF. Full variable domain (missing parts from reference TRBV7-6 and TRBJ2-5): GAGVSQSPRYKVTKRGQDVALRCDPISGHVSLYWYRQALGQGPEFLTYFNYEAQQDKSGLPNDRFSAERPEGSISTLTIQRTEQRDSAMYRCASSLEAGRTQYFGPGTRLLVL.

The genes are TRBV29-1 and TRBJ2-1, with 9 bases that match TRBD2. The CDR3 is made up of 17 amino acids. Germline assignment: CDR1 SQVTM and CDR2 ANQGSEA. V shed 2 bases, J shed 5 bases, and the junction held 13 bases outside the gene matches. The CDR3 region has the DNA TGCAGCGTTGAACCGCTAGCGGGACGGGGATTCAACAATGAGCAGTTCTTC. Translated, it gives CSVEPLAGRGFNNEQFF.

The V and J genes are TRBV7-6 and TRBJ2-3; possible D gene TRBD1, 6 bases. The CDR3 contains 16 residues. Trimming removed 6 bases from V and 2 bases from J, with 18 bases in between. Germline assignment: CDR1 SGHVS and CDR2 FNYEAQ. CDR3: CASSDGTDRFTDTQYF. In nucleotides, the CDR3 is TGTGCCAGCAGTGACGGGACCGACAGGTTCACAGATACGCAGTATTTT. The full variable domain, completed using reference TRBV7-6 and TRBJ2-3, is GAGVSQSPRYKVTKRGQDVALRCDPISGHVSLYWYRQALGQGPEFLTYFNYEAQQDKSGLPNDRFSAERPEGSISTLTIQRTEQRDSAMYRCASSDGTDRFTDTQYFGPGTRLTVL.

This clonotype was counted only a few times. The rearrangement joins TRBV5-1 to TRBJ1-3; 7 bases fit TRBD1. CDR3 length: 13 residues. Germline V lookup: CDR1 SGHRS, CDR2 YFSETQ. The trim removed 0 bases at V and 11 bases at J, leaving 5 bases unmatched. CDR3 in DNA: TGCGCCAGCAGCTTGGGACAGGGAGCCGCCATATATTTT. Its protein is CASSLGQGAAIYF.

In its sample, this clonotype was seen a few times. V gene TRBV27 combines with J gene TRBJ2-7, with D tentatively TRBD1 (6 bases). This CDR3 is built from 15 residues. Trimming took off 5 bases at V and 0 bases at J, with 14 bases between the two ends. Germline V gene lookup returns CDR1 MNHEY and CDR2 SMNVEV (reference sequence). CDR3: CASSLRQANSYEQYF. CDR3 in DNA: TGTGCCAGCAGTCTACGACAGGCCAACTCCTACGAGCAGTACTTC.

This clonotype has a count of ten or more. V is TRBV5-1 and J is TRBJ2-2; D may be TRBD1 or TRBD2 (5 bases each). Germline lookup yields CDR1 SGHRS and CDR2 YFSETQ. The CDR3 runs 15 residues. With 4 bases removed from V and 3 bases from J, the gap between germline ends came to 13 bases. CDR3 DNA sequence: TGCGCCAGCAGCCCCGGGACGAGGGACACCGGGGAGCTGTTTTTT. Its translation: CASSPGTRDTGELFF. The full variable domain, with the rest looked up from reference TRBV5-1 and TRBJ2-2, is KAGVTQTPRYLIKTRGQQVTLSCSPISGHRSVSWYQQTPGQGLQFLFEYFSETQRNKGNFPGRFSGRQFSNSRSEMNVSTLELGDSALYLCASSPGTRDTGELFFGEGSRLTVL.

This clonotype was counted only a few times. CDR3 in amino acids: CASSDPAGAERFTDTQYF. DNA of the CDR3: TGTGCCAGCAGTGATCCCGCGGGGGCTGAGCGTTTCACAGATACGCAGTATTTT. The J gene is TRBJ2-3, the V gene TRBV25-1, with D possibly TRBD2 on 7 matching bases. In germline, CDR1 is MGHDK, CDR2 SYGVNS. Between the trimmed V and J ends, which lost 3 bases and 2 bases, there was a span of 21 bases. CDR3 length equals 18 residues.

The table lists this clonotype with a few counts. The chain joins TRBV6-5 to TRBJ1-1; D not certain. The germline V gene has CDR1 MNHEY and CDR2 SVGAGI. This CDR3 is 14 amino acids long. V dropped 4 bases and J dropped 1 base, with 10 bases sitting between them. The CDR3: CASSLRTKNTEAFF. The CDR3 region has the DNA TGTGCCAGCAGTTTGCGGACCAAGAACACTGAAGCTTTCTTT.

Only a few counts were recorded for this clonotype. The chain carries TRBV12-3 or TRBV12-4 and TRBJ2-1; the match to TRBD2 covers 11 bases. V lost 7 bases to trimming and J lost 7 bases; unmatched junction nucleotides: 9. CDR3 length: 15 residues. The DNA of the CDR3 is TGTGCCAGCACTTTTGGCTCTAGCGGGGGGAATGAGCAGTTCTTC. This encodes CASTFGSSGGNEQFF.

The V gene is TRBV5-5, the J gene TRBJ2-3, with a possible D match to TRBD2 (7 bases). This CDR3 is built from 16 residues. The V gene's germline CDR1 is SGHKS and CDR2 YYEKEE (reference sequence). Trimming removed 2 bases from V and 1 base from J, with 14 bases in between. The CDR3 reads CASSLPGGLGTDTQYF. In nucleotides, the CDR3 is TGTGCCAGCAGCTTACCGGGGGGCCTCGGCACAGATACGCAGTATTTT. Using reference TRBV5-5 and TRBJ2-3 for the parts outside the CDR3, the full variable domain is DAGVTQSPTHLIKTRGQQVTLRCSPISGHKSVSWYQQVLGQGPQFIFQYYEKEERGRGNFPDRFSARQFPNYSSELNVNALLLGDSALYLCASSLPGGLGTDTQYFGPGTRLTVL.